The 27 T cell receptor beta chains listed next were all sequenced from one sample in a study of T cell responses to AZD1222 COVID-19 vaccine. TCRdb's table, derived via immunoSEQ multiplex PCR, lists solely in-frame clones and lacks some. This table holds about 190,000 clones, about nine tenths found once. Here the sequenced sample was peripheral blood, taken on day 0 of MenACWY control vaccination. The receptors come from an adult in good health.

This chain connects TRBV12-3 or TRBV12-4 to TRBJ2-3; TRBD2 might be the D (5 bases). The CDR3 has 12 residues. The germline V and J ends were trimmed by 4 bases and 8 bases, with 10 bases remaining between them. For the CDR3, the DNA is TGTGCCAGCAGTTCCCCGGCGGGTACGCAGTATTTT. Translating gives CASSSPAGTQYF.

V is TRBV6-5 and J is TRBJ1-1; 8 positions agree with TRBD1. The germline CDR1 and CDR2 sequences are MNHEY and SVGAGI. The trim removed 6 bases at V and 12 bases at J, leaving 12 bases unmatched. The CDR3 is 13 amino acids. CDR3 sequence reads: CASRGGQGIGPFF. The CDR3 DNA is TGTGCCAGCAGGGGAGGACAGGGTATCGGGCCTTTCTTT.

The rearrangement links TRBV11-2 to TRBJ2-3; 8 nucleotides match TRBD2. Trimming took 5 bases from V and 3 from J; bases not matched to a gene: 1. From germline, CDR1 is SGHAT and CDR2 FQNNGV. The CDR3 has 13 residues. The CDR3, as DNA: TGTGCCAGCAGCCGGGGGGGAACAGATACGCAGTATTTT. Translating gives CASSRGGTDTQYF.

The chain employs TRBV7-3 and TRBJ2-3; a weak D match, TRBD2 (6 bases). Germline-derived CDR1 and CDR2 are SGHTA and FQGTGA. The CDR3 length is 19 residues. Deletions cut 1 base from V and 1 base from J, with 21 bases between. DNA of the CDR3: TGTGCCAGCAGCTTAATAAACGGGAGTAGGGTCGATGGCACAGATACGCAGTATTTT. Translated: CASSLINGSRVDGTDTQYF.

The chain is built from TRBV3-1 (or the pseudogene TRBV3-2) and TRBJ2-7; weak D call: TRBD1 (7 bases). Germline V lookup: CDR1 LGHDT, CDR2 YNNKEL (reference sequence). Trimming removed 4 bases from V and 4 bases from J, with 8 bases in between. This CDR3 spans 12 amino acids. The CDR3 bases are TGTGCCAGCAGCCCAGGGGGGTACGAGCAGTACTTC. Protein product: CASSPGGYEQYF.

The CDR3 bases are TGTGCCAGCACCCCCGGCCAGTTCACCTACAATGAGCAGTTCTTC. Translation: CASTPGQFTYNEQFF. The V and J genes are TRBV27 and TRBJ2-1; no clear D. The germline V and J ends were trimmed by 7 bases and 2 bases, with 15 bases remaining between them. The CDR3 loop spans 15 amino acids. Germline-derived CDR1 and CDR2 are MNHEY and SMNVEV (reference sequence).

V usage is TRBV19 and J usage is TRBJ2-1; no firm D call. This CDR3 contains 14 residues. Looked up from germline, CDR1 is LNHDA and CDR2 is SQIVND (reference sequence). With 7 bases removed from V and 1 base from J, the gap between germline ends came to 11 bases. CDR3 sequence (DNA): TGTGCCAGTACGGCCCCGCCGTCCTACAATGAGCAGTTCTTC. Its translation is CASTAPPSYNEQFF.

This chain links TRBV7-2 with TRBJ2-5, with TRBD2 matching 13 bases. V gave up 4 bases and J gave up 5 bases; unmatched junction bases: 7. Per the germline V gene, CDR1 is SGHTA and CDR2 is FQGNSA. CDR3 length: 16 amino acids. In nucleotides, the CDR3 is TGTGCCAGCAGCTCAGAACTAGCGGGGGGGCCGGAGACCCAGTACTTC. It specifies CASSSELAGGPETQYF.

The CDR3 loop reads CASRQLTLQPQHF. The CDR3 DNA follows: TGTGCCAGCAGACAACTCACACTTCAGCCCCAGCATTTT. The chain combines TRBV28 with TRBJ1-5, with D unresolved. The length of the CDR3 is 13 residues. Germline V gene data show CDR1 as MDHEN and CDR2 as SYDVKM. V lost 6 bases to trimming and J lost 6 bases, with 12 bases between them.

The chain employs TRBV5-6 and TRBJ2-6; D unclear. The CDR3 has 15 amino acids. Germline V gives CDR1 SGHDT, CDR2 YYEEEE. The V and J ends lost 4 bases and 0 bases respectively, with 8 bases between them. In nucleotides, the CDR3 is TGTGCCAGCAGCCCACGGATCTCTGGGGCCAACGTCCTGACTTTC. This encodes CASSPRISGANVLTF.

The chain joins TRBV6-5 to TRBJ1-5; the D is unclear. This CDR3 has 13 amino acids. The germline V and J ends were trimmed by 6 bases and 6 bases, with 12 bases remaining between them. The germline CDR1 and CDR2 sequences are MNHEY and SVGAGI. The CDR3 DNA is TGTGCCAGCAGCCTCGCGGGATTTCAGCCCCAGCATTTT. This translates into CASSLAGFQPQHF.

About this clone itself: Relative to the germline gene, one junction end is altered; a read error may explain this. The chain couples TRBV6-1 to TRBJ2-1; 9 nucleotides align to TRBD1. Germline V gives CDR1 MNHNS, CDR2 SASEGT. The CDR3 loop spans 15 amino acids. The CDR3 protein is CASREDRGAYNEQFF. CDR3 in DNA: TGTGCCAGCAGAGAAGACAGGGGGGCTTACAATGAGCAGTTCTTC.

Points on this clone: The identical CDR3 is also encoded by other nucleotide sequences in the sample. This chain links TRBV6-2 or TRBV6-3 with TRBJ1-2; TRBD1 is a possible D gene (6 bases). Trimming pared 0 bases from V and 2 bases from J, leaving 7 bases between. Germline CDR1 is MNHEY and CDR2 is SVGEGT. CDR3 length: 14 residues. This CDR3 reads CASSYSGGNYGYTF. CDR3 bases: TGTGCCAGCAGTTACTCGGGGGGCAACTATGGCTACACCTTC.

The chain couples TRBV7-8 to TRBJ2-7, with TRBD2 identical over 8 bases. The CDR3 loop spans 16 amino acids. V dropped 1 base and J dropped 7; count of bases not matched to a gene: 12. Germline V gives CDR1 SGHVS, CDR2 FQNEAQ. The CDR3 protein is CASSLESPSGRGEQYF. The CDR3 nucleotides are TGTGCCAGCAGCTTAGAGTCCCCCAGCGGGAGAGGAGAGCAGTACTTC.

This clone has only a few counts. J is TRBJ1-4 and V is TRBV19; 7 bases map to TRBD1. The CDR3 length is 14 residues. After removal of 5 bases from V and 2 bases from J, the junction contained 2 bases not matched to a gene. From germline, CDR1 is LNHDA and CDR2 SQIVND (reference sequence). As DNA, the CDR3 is TGTGCCAGTAGTCGAGGGGGCACTAATGAAAAACTGTTTTTT. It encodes CASSRGGTNEKLFF.

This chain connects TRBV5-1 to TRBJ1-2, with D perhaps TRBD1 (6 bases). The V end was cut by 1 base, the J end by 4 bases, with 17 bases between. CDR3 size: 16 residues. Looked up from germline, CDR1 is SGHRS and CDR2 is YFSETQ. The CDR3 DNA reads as TGCGCCAGCAGCTTGAATATACAGGGATTTTCCTATGGCTACACCTTC. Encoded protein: CASSLNIQGFSYGYTF.

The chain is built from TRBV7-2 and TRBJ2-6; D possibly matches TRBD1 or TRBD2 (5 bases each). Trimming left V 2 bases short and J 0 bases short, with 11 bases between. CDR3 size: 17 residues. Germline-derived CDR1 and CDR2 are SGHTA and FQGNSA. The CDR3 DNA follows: TGTGCCAGCAGCTTAATCCCTGGGGGCTCTGGGGCCAACGTCCTGACTTTC. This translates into CASSLIPGGSGANVLTF.

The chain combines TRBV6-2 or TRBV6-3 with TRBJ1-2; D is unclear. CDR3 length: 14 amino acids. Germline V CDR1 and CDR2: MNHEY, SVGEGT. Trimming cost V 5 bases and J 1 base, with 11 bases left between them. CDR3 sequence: CASSRESLNYGYTF. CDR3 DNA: TGTGCCAGCAGTCGGGAGAGTCTTAACTATGGCTACACCTTC.

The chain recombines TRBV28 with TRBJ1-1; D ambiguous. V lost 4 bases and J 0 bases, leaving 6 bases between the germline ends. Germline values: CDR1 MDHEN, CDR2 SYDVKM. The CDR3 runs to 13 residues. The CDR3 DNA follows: TGTGCCAGCAGTTCCTACATGAACACTGAAGCTTTCTTT. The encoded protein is CASSSYMNTEAFF. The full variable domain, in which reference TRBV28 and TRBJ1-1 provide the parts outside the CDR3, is DVKVTQSSRYLVKRTGEKVFLECVQDMDHENMFWYRQDPGLGLRLIYFSYDVKMKEKGDIPEGYSVSREKKERFSLILESASTNQTSMYLCASSSYMNTEAFFGQGTRLTVV.

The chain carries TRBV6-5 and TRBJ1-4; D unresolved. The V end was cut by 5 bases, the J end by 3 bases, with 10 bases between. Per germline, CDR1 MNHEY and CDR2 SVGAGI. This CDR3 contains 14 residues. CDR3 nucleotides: TGTGCCAGCAGTCCCGGGGTGGCTAATGAAAAACTGTTTTTT. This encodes CASSPGVANEKLFF.

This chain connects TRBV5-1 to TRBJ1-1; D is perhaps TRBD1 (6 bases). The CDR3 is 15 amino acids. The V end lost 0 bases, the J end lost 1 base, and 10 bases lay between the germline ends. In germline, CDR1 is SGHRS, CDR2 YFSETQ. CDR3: CASSLGWTANTEAFF. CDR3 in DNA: TGCGCCAGCAGCTTGGGGTGGACAGCGAACACTGAAGCTTTCTTT.

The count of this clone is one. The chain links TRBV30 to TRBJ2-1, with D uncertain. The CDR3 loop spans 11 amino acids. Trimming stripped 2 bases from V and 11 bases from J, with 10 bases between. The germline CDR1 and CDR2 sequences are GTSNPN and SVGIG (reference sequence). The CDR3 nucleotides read TGTGCCTGGAGTTCCCCCGGAAAGCAGTTCTTC. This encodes CAWSSPGKQFF. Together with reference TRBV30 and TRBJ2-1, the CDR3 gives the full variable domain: SQTIHQWPATLVQPVGSPLSLECTVEGTSNPNLYWYRQAAGRGLQLLFYSVGIGQISSEVPQNLSASRPQDRQFILSSKKLLLSDSGFYLCAWSSPGKQFFGPGTRLTVL.

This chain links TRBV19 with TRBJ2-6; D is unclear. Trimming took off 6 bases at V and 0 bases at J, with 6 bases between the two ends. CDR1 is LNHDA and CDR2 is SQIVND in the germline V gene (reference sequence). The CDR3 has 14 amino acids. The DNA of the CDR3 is TGTGCCAGTAGAGGGCTCTCTGGGGCCAACGTCCTGACTTTC. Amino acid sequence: CASRGLSGANVLTF.

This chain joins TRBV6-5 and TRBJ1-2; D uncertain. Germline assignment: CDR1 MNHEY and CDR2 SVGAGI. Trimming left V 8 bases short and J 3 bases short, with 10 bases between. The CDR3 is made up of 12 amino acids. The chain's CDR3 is CASGKTDYGYTF. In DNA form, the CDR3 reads TGTGCCAGCGGCAAAACCGACTATGGCTACACCTTC.

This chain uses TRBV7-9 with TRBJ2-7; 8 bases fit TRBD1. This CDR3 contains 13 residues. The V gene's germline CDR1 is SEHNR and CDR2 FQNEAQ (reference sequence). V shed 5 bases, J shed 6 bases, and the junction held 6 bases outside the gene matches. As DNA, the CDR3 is TGTGCCAGCAGCCCGCGGACAGGGTTCGAGCAGTACTTC. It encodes CASSPRTGFEQYF. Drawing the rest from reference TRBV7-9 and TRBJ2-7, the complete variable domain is DTGVSQNPRHKITKRGQNVTFRCDPISEHNRLYWYRQTLGQGPEFLTYFQNEAQLEKSRLLSDRFSAERPKGSFSTLEIQRTEQGDSAMYLCASSPRTGFEQYFGPGTRLTVT.

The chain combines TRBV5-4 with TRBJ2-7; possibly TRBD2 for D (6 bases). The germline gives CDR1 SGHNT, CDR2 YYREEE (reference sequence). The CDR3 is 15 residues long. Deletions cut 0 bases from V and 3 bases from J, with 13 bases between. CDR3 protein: CASSLGGVFGYEQYF. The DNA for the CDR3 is TGTGCCAGCAGCTTGGGCGGGGTTTTCGGCTACGAGCAGTACTTC. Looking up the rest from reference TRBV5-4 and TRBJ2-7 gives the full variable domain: ETGVTQSPTHLIKTRGQQVTLRCSSQSGHNTVSWYQQALGQGPQFIFQYYREEENGRGNFPPRFSGLQFPNYSSELNVNALELDDSALYLCASSLGGVFGYEQYFGPGTRLTVT.

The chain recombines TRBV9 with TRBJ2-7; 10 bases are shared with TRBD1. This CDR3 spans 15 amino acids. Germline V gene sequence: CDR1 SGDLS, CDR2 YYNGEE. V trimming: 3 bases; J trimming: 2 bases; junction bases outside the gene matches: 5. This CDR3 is CASSATGTGAYEQYF. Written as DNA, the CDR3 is TGTGCCAGCAGCGCCACCGGGACAGGGGCCTACGAGCAGTACTTC.